Below, 14 T cell receptor beta chains from the same sample are listed, as sequenced in a study of identical twins. TCRdb independently ran MiXCR on the 5' RACE reads; one entry per CDR3 protein. The table includes 1.5 million or so distinct CDR3 sequences, around 33% detected once. The sequenced sample consisted of cord blood. The receptor source for this set is a newborn girl in good health.

The sample holds a few counts of this clonotype. The V gene is TRBV2, the J gene TRBJ1-2; D uncertain. V was pared by 3 bases and J by 0 bases, with 8 bases between. This CDR3 region has 14 residues. Germline CDR1 and CDR2: SNHLY and FYNNEI. CDR3 nucleotide sequence: TGTGCCAGCAGTGATGTTCCAGCTAACTATGGCTACACCTTC. Residues: CASSDVPANYGYTF.

This clonotype was seen only a few times. V and J are TRBV7-2 and TRBJ2-7, with 10 bases that match TRBD1. Germline V gene sequence: CDR1 SGHTA, CDR2 FQGNSA. The ends lost 5 bases at V and 9 bases at J; junction bases unmatched: 16. The CDR3 loop spans 16 amino acids. CDR3 bases: TGTGCCAGCAGCACCTATATCCCGGGACAGGGGTCAGTGCAGTACTTC. Translation gives CASSTYIPGQGSVQYF.

A few counts support this clonotype. This rearrangement joins TRBV12-3 or TRBV12-4 to TRBJ1-2; 9 bases are a match to TRBD1. The CDR3 has 15 residues. V lost 1 base and J lost 5; bases outside the gene matches: 5. Written as DNA, the CDR3 is TGTGCCAGCAGTTTAGGGACAGGGGAACTATATGGCTACACCTTC. Protein sequence: CASSLGTGELYGYTF.

J is TRBJ1-2 and V is TRBV9, with D perhaps matching TRBD1 (5 bases). V lost 4 bases and J 4 bases, leaving 20 bases between the germline ends. The germline V gene has CDR1 SGDLS and CDR2 YYNGEE. The CDR3 is made up of 16 amino acids. This chain's CDR3 is CASSPRSRDRPYGYTF. CDR3 nucleotides: TGTGCCAGCAGCCCACGTTCACGGGACCGACCCTATGGCTACACCTTC.

The V call is TRBV7-9, the J call TRBJ2-7, with D hard to call. The CDR3 runs 12 residues. Germline assignment: CDR1 SEHNR and CDR2 FQNEAQ (reference sequence). With 10 bases removed from V and 1 base from J, the gap between germline ends came to 11 bases. In nucleotides, the CDR3 is TGTGCCACCACATACAGTTCCTACGAGCAGTACTTC. Translation: CATTYSSYEQYF.

This clonotype came up a few times. CDR3 DNA sequence: TGCGCCAGCAGCTTGGACCCCGGGACAGGGGTCTACACCTTC. It specifies CASSLDPGTGVYTF. This rearrangement joins TRBV5-1 to TRBJ1-2, with 10 positions matching TRBD1. The CDR3 is 14 residues long. Trimming cost V 0 bases and J 10 bases; bases outside gene matches: 6. In germline, CDR1 is SGHRS, CDR2 YFSETQ.

V gene TRBV2 combines with J gene TRBJ2-1; possibly TRBD2 for D (5 bases). The CDR3 is 12 residues long. The germline CDR1 and CDR2 sequences are SNHLY and FYNNEI. V shed 7 bases and J shed 7 bases, with 11 bases lying between them. CDR3 in DNA: TGTGCCAGCATACCAACTAGTAATGAGCAGTTCTTC. Translation gives CASIPTSNEQFF. Complete variable domain (other parts from reference TRBV2 and TRBJ2-1): EPEVTQTPSHQVTQMGQEVILRCVPISNHLYFYWYRQILGQKVEFLVSFYNNEISEKSEIFDDQFSVERPDGSNFTLKIRSTKLEDSAMYFCASIPTSNEQFFGPGTRLTVL.

The V call is TRBV14, the J call TRBJ2-2, with no clear D. This CDR3 contains 16 residues. V lost 0 bases and J lost 7, with 15 bases in between. Looked up from germline, CDR1 is SGHDN and CDR2 is FVKESK. The CDR3 nucleotides read TGTGCCAGCAGCCAAGATCGGATATACTGGAACGGGGAGCTGTTTTTT. It encodes CASSQDRIYWNGELFF.

This clonotype was detected only a few times. This sequence joins TRBV20-1 and TRBJ2-4, with a weak D call TRBD1 (5 bases). CDR1 and CDR2 (germline): DFQATT, SNEGSKA (reference sequence). The ends were cut back, 7 bases at V and 0 bases at J, with 13 bases in the middle. The CDR3 is 14 residues long. The CDR3 DNA reads as TGCAGTGTCTACAGGATTCTAGCCAAAAACATTCAGTACTTC. Its protein is CSVYRILAKNIQYF.

The V call is TRBV14, the J call TRBJ2-1; 10 nucleotides align to TRBD2. There are 16 residues in the CDR3. V lost 0 bases, J lost 12 bases, and 11 bases stayed unmatched. Germline V gene data show CDR1 as SGHDN and CDR2 as FVKESK. Here the CDR3 reads CASSQESGLAASTQFF. The CDR3 bases are TGTGCCAGCAGCCAAGAGTCAGGACTAGCGGCGTCTACGCAGTTCTTC.

V and J are TRBV12-3 or TRBV12-4 and TRBJ2-1; possibly TRBD2 for D (6 bases). The CDR3 consists of 18 residues. Trimming stripped 0 bases from V and 10 bases from J, with 25 bases between. The CDR3, as DNA: TGTGCCAGCAGTTTAGCCCCCATGAGACGGGGGAAATCAAAGGAGCAGTTCTTC. This codes for CASSLAPMRRGKSKEQFF.

This rearrangement joins TRBV20-1 to TRBJ2-6; 12 positions match TRBD2. Germline V gene sequence: CDR1 DFQATT, CDR2 SNEGSKA (reference sequence). The CDR3 totals 16 residues. J lost 4 bases, V lost 5 bases, and 6 bases had no gene match. In DNA, the CDR3 is TGCAGTGCTTCCCTAGCGGGAGGGCCCGGGGCCAACGTCCTGACTTTC. Translating it yields CSASLAGGPGANVLTF.

This chain uses TRBV2 with TRBJ2-1, with TRBD2 as a possible D gene (6 bases). This CDR3 is 15 amino acids long. Germline CDR1 is SNHLY and CDR2 is FYNNEI. Trimming left V 6 bases short and J 0 bases short, with 12 bases between. The CDR3 DNA is TGTGCCAGCAGAGGAGGGATCGACTCCTACAATGAGCAGTTCTTC. The encoded protein is CASRGGIDSYNEQFF.

The V and J genes are TRBV7-9 and TRBJ1-4; D call uncertain. The germline V and J ends were trimmed by 8 bases and 11 bases, with 12 bases remaining between them. Germline-derived CDR1 and CDR2 are SEHNR and FQNEAQ (reference sequence). CDR3 length: 11 residues. CDR3 sequence: CASVTEGKLFF. Written as DNA, the CDR3 is TGTGCCAGCGTAACCGAAGGTAAACTGTTTTTT.